This TCR beta chain was obtained from a study of CD8+ T cells in alopecia areata. Study information: Tofacitinib was taken orally by treated patients, and the dose was 5 to 10 mg twice daily.

Documented treatment: oral pan-JAK inhibitor, 5-10 mg twice daily. Obtained from alopecia areata patients were lesional scalp punch biopsies along with peripheral blood. Findings and caveats of the study: There were also resident alphabeta T cells of normal skin sequenced in scalp samples.

In each case, RNA was isolated and then reverse transcribed into cDNA as the sequencing template. Sequenced by immunoSEQ multiplex PCR; TCRdb stores in-frame clones only, minus some. The sample has a few thousand clones; around 93% are singletons. Trimming stripped 2 bases from V and 3 bases from J, with 4 bases between. This CDR3 spans 12 amino acids. Germline-derived CDR1 and CDR2 are ENHRY and SYGVKD. Regarding this clone: Antigen: not known.

The rearrangement uses TRBV10-3 and TRBJ1-1; no clear D gene. The source of this sequence is a human donor with alopecia areata. This sample comprised skin, obtained at week 4, from a patient treated with tofacitinib. For the CDR3, the DNA is TGTGCCATCAGTGAGCGGGACACTGAAGCTTTCTTT. Its translation: CAISERDTEAFF.